The 13 T cell receptor beta chains below all came from one sample that was sequenced in a study of siplizumab effects on memory and regulatory T cells. Assay: immunoSEQ multiplex PCR; the TCRdb copy retains only in-frame clones and omits some. Of over 80,000 clones listed, around 94% were seen once; the top ten hold approximately 1.5%. The sample comprised non-Treg CD4+ T cells sorted from blood. The origin of the receptors is a human donor in good health.

The V call is TRBV10-3, the J call TRBJ1-1; D is possibly TRBD1 (5 bases). Germline CDR1 reads ENHRY; CDR2 reads SYGVKD. The CDR3 sequence is 14 residues long. The V end lost 9 bases, the J end lost 0 bases, and 14 bases lay between the germline ends. In DNA, the CDR3 is TGTGCCATAGGAGAGACAGCGATGAACACTGAAGCTTTCTTT. This translates into CAIGETAMNTEAFF.

V and J are TRBV5-1 and TRBJ2-3; TRBD2 might be the D (6 bases). Germline CDR1 reads SGHRS; CDR2 reads YFSETQ. The CDR3 extends over 18 amino acids. Trimming took off 0 bases at V and 0 bases at J, with 17 bases between the two ends. The CDR3 sequence is CASSLGGGADRSTDTQYF. The CDR3, as DNA: TGCGCCAGCAGCTTGGGAGGCGGGGCCGACAGAAGCACAGATACGCAGTATTTT.

The chain combines TRBV6-5 with TRBJ1-1; D is ambiguous. CDR3 size: 14 residues. Trimming shortened V by 0 bases and J by 2 bases, and 7 bases separated the two germline ends. Germline V gives CDR1 MNHEY, CDR2 SVGAGI. For the CDR3, the DNA is TGTGCCAGCAGTTACTCGACCATCAACACTGAAGCTTTCTTT. Protein sequence: CASSYSTINTEAFF.

The V call is TRBV18, the J call TRBJ1-2; 7 nucleotides line up with TRBD1. V shed 3 bases and J 3 bases; nucleotides not matched to a gene: 10. The CDR3 sequence is 16 residues long. Germline loops: CDR1 KGHSH, CDR2 LQKENI. The CDR3 protein is CASSPTLDGTDYGYTF. The CDR3 DNA is TGTGCCAGCTCACCCACACTTGACGGGACAGACTATGGCTACACCTTC.

This chain joins TRBV19 and TRBJ1-4, with 7 positions matching TRBD1. The CDR3 sequence is 15 residues long. Trimming cost V 9 bases and J 5 bases; bases outside gene matches: 12. Germline CDR1 and CDR2: LNHDA and SQIVND (reference sequence). This chain's CDR3 is CASCPSTGQNEKLFF. The CDR3, as DNA: TGTGCCAGCTGTCCCTCGACAGGGCAAAATGAAAAACTGTTTTTT. The full variable domain, rest sourced from reference TRBV19 and TRBJ1-4, is DGGITQSPKYLFRKEGQNVTLSCEQNLNHDAMYWYRQDPGQGLRLIYYSQIVNDFQKGDIAEGYSVSREKKESFPLTVTSAQKNPTAFYLCASCPSTGQNEKLFFGSGTQLSVL.

The V gene is TRBV7-8, the J gene TRBJ1-1; possibly TRBD1 for D (6 bases). The CDR3 is 13 residues long. V shed 5 bases and J shed 4 bases, with 11 bases lying between them. The germline gives CDR1 SGHVS, CDR2 FQNEAQ. CDR3 amino acids: CASSPQGGTEAFF. The CDR3 nucleotides are TGTGCCAGCAGCCCACAGGGAGGCACTGAAGCTTTCTTT.

The chain is built from TRBV9 and TRBJ2-6; tentatively, D is TRBD1 (6 bases). Looked up from germline, CDR1 is SGDLS and CDR2 is YYNGEE. V lost 3 bases, J lost 4 bases, and 11 bases lay in between. The CDR3 sequence is 15 residues long. CDR3 in DNA: TGTGCCAGCAGCGCACAGGGTACCGGGGCCAACGTCCTGACTTTC. It translates to CASSAQGTGANVLTF.

This chain links TRBV11-3 with TRBJ2-3; possibly TRBD1 for D (5 bases). Deletions cut 3 bases from V and 1 base from J, with 11 bases between. CDR3 length: 15 residues. Germline V gene lookup returns CDR1 SGHNT and CDR2 YENEEA. Here the CDR3 reads CASSFGRAGTDTQYF. CDR3 in DNA: TGTGCCAGCAGCTTTGGCAGGGCGGGCACAGATACGCAGTATTTT.

V usage is TRBV6-5 and J usage is TRBJ1-3; D is unresolved. The CDR3 contains 15 residues. With 2 bases removed from V and 0 bases from J, the gap between germline ends came to 8 bases. Germline values: CDR1 MNHEY, CDR2 SVGAGI. The CDR3 DNA reads TGTGCCAGCAGTTACCAGGCTTCCTCTGGAAACACCATATATTTT. Translation gives CASSYQASSGNTIYF.

The chain combines TRBV11-2 with TRBJ2-5, with 11 nucleotides matching TRBD2. CDR3 size: 15 residues. CDR1 is SGHAT and CDR2 is FQNNGV in the germline V gene. The junction had 6 bases not matched to a gene; V was cut back by 5 bases and J by 4 bases. The DNA for the CDR3 is TGTGCCAGCAGCCGTAGCGGGAGGGCACCAGAGACCCAGTACTTC. Its translation is CASSRSGRAPETQYF.

V usage is TRBV4-1 and J usage is TRBJ2-1; no clear D. The ends were cut back, 6 bases at V and 4 bases at J, with 10 bases in the middle. This CDR3 spans 13 amino acids. CDR1 and CDR2 from the germline V gene are MGHRA and YSYEKL. Here the CDR3 reads CASRRDLYNEQFF. The CDR3 bases are TGCGCCAGCAGAAGGGATTTATACAATGAGCAGTTCTTC.

This clone was detected only a few times. This sequence joins TRBV6-1 and TRBJ1-4; D call uncertain. The V gene lost 3 bases and the J gene lost 5 bases, with 16 bases spanning the gap. The germline CDR1 and CDR2 sequences are MNHNS and SASEGT. There are 16 residues in the CDR3. CDR3 loop: CASSELMVRKNEKLFF. The DNA of the CDR3 is TGTGCCAGCAGTGAGCTTATGGTGCGGAAGAATGAAAAACTGTTTTTT.

The rearrangement joins TRBV11-3 to TRBJ2-1, with 14 positions matching TRBD2. V shed 3 bases and J 7 bases; nucleotides not matched to a gene: 5. CDR1 is SGHNT and CDR2 is YENEEA in the germline V gene. CDR3 length equals 16 residues. CDR3 sequence (DNA): TGTGCCAGCAGCTTTCGTGGGACTAGCGGGGGAAATGAGCAGTTCTTC. This gives the protein CASSFRGTSGGNEQFF.